These T cell receptor beta chains were read from a single sample in a study of response to subunit inactivated influenza vaccine. TCRdb redid the calling of the RT-PCR reads with MiXCR, one entry per CDR3 protein. Altogether hundreds of thousands of distinct CDR3 sequences are present, approximately 15% being singletons, with the ten largest covering less than 8.5%. This sample comprised PBMCs from blood, obtained 14 days before vaccination. Receptor source: a man between 45 and 60 years old who received an inactivated influenza vaccine. Each CDR3 is given without its conserved first and last residue. Each record gives: V gene, CDR3 protein.

v_call: TRBV7-8; cdr3_aa: ASRVPLTGELF
v_call: TRBV6-2/TRBV6-3; cdr3_aa: ASRLTSGSTYEQY
v_call: TRBV27; cdr3_aa: ASRGDFYNEQF
v_call: TRBV11-2; cdr3_aa: ASSLDPQAGETQY
v_call: TRBV5-1; cdr3_aa: ASSLLGEETQY
v_call: TRBV4-3; cdr3_aa: ASSRRVGGELF
v_call: TRBV10-3; cdr3_aa: ARTVPLPSGANVLT
v_call: TRBV15; cdr3_aa: ATSRVRDWRGYNEQF
v_call: TRBV20-1; cdr3_aa: SASSGGLAGPFVKTQY
v_call: TRBV12-3/TRBV12-4; cdr3_aa: ASRAFTEAF
v_call: TRBV7-8; cdr3_aa: ASTVGTSGNEQY
v_call: TRBV18; cdr3_aa: ASSPPMGYNEQF